This TCR beta chain came from a study of neurological immune-mediated disorders. The study's findings and limits: Because no CDR3 amino acid sequences were shared across subjects by expanded clones, private repertoires were suggested in all groups.

TCRdb ran MiXCR on the 5' RACE reads and lists one entry per CDR3 protein. The table has tens of thousands of distinct CDR3 sequences, around 3.6% seen once. The CDR3 is 15 residues long. V was shortened by 1 base and J by 3 bases, with 9 bases between the two germline ends. Germline V gene data show CDR1 as LGHNA and CDR2 as YSLEER. This clonotype has ten or more counts. The antigen is not known. This TCR derives from a woman between 45 and 60 years old with multiple sclerosis. The specimen sequenced was PBMCs. The V call is TRBV4-3, the J call TRBJ2-2, with D perhaps TRBD2 (6 bases). The CDR3 spells CASSQAPGDTGELFF. In DNA, the CDR3 is TGCGCCAGCAGCCAAGCCCCGGGGGACACCGGGGAGCTGTTTTTT.